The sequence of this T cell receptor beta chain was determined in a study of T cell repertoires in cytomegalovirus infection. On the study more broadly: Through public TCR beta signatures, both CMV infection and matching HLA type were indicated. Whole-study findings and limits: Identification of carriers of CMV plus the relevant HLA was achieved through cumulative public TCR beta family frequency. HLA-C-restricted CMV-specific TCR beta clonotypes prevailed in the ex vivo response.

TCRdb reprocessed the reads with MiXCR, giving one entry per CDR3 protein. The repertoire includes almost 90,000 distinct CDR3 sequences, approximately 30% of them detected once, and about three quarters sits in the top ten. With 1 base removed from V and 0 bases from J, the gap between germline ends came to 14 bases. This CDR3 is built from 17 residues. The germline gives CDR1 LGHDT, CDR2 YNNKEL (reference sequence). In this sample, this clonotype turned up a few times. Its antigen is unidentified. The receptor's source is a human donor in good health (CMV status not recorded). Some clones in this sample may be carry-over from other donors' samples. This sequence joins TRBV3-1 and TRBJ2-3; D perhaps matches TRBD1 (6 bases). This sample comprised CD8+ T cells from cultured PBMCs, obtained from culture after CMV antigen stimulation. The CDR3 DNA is TGTGCCAGCAGCCAAGCGTTTCAGGGGACGAGCACAGATACGCAGTATTTT. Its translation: CASSQAFQGTSTDTQYF.